This TCR beta chain was recovered during a study of Ad26.COV2.S vaccination and SARS-CoV-2 variants. Whole-study context: The study gave Ad26.COV2.S intramuscularly, once or twice 56 days apart. Findings and limits, study-wide: Placebo and vaccine recipients had non-spike TCR breadth that was similar. Compared with placebo recipients, vaccine recipients had higher spike-specific TCR breadth.

Measured with immunoSEQ multiplex PCR; TCRdb has only the in-frame clones, and not every one. The sample lists 350,000 to 450,000 clones; around 86% were seen once. The CDR3 length is 14 residues. V was cut by 6 bases and J by 8 bases, with 17 bases left in between. Germline-derived CDR1 and CDR2 are SGHTA and FQGNSA. Treatment: around 19 received Ad26.COV2.S at low or high dose, single or two shots; roughly five received placebo; per-sample allocation not given. The study sampled participants on day 63 after the first vaccine or placebo injection. The donor's status was that of an adult aged 18-55 years in Boston. This clone was seen a single time. As yet, its antigen is unknown. Other nucleotide sequences in the sample specify the same CDR3.

This chain uses TRBV7-2 with TRBJ1-3; D may be TRBD1 (5 bases). The source material was peripheral blood, sampled in a trial of Ad26.COV2.S vaccine versus placebo. The TCR originated in a person between 18 and 65 years old who received the Ad26.COV2.S COVID-19 vaccine or a placebo. This CDR3 is CASSTRGAGDTIYF. The CDR3 bases are TGTGCCAGCAGTACTAGAGGGGCGGGGGACACCATATATTTT.